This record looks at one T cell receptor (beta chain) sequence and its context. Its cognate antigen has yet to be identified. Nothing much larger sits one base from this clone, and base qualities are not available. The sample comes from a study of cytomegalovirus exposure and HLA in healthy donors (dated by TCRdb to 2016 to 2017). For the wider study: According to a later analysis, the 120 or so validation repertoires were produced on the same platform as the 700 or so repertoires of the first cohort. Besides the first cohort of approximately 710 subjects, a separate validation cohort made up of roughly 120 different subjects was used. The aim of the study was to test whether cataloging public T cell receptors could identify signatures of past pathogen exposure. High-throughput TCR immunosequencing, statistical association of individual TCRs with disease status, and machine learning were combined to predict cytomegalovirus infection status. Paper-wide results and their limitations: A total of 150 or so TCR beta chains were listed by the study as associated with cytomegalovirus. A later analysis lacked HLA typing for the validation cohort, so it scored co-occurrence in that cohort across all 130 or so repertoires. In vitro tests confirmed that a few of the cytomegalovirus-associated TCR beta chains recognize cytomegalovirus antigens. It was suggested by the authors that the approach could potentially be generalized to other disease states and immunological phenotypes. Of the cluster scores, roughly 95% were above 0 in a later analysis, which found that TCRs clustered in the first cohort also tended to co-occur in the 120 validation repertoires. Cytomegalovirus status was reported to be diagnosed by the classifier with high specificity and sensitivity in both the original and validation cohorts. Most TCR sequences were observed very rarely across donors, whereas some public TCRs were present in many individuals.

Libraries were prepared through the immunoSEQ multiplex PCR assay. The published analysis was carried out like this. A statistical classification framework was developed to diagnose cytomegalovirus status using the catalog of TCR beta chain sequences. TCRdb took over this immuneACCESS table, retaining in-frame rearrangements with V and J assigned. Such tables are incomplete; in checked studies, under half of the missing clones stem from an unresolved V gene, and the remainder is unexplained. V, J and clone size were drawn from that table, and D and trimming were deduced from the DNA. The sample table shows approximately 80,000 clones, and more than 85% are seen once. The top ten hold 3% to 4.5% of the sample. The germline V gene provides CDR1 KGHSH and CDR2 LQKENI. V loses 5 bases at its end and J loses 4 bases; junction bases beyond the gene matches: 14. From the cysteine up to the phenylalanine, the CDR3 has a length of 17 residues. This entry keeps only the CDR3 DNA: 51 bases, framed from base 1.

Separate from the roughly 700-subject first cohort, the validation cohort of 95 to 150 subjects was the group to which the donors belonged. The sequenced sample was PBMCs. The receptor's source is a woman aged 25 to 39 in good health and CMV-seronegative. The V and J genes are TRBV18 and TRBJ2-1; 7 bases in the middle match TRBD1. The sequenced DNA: TGTGCCAGCTCAAAGCTCCTCGGGACAGCCTTTTACAATGAGCAGTTCTTC. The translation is CASSKLLGTAFYNEQFF.